This TCR beta chain stems from a study of T cells after yellow fever vaccination. Study-level points and caveats: Clonotypes found in both CD4 and CD8 compartments made up a small share. Compared with primary, the secondary response was weaker and peaked at day 5, not 15.

V lost 4 bases and J 0 bases, leaving 7 bases between the germline ends. Germline V gives CDR1 DFQATT, CDR2 SNEGSKA (reference sequence). The CDR3 spans 14 residues. TCRdb called the 5' RACE reads again in MiXCR, with one record for every CDR3 protein. The data contain around 140,000 distinct CDR3 sequences, less than 9.5% of them singletons. This clonotype was seen repeatedly, ten times or more. What it recognizes is unknown. This clonotype was sampled from a young man who received the YFV17D yellow fever vaccine. The V call is TRBV20-1, the J call TRBJ2-6; D not resolved. The sequences come from CD4+ T cells sorted from PBMCs, collected 5 days after the yellow fever booster vaccination. CDR3 in amino acids: CSAIANSGANVLTF. The CDR3 DNA sequence: TGCAGTGCTATCGCCAACTCTGGGGCCAACGTCCTGACTTTC.